The 8 T cell receptor beta chains below come from one sample, sequenced in a study of neurological immune-mediated disorders. TCRdb reanalysed the 5' RACE reads using MiXCR and keeps one entry per CDR3 protein. The data contain about 55,000 distinct CDR3 sequences, nearly 25% of them singletons. Time point here: technical triplicate 2. What was sequenced was PBMCs. These receptors came from a man aged 55 to 70 with HTLV-1-associated myelopathy (HAM/TSP).

This clonotype was seen at least ten times. The chain is built from TRBV6-5 and TRBJ2-7; D possibly matches TRBD1 or TRBD2 (5 bases each). V lost 7 bases, J lost 5 bases, and 15 bases lay in between. The CDR3 has 13 residues. Germline CDR1 reads MNHEY; CDR2 reads SVGAGI. This chain's CDR3 is CASTDKGSHEQYF. The CDR3, as DNA: TGTGCCAGCACTGATAAGGGGAGTCACGAGCAGTACTTC.

J is TRBJ2-2 and V is TRBV9; 7 bases line up with TRBD1. The germline V gene encodes CDR1 SGDLS and CDR2 YYNGEE. The CDR3 spans 16 residues. The J segment lost 1 base and the V segment lost 1 base, leaving 4 bases of the junction unmatched. The CDR3 region is CASSVKGALNTGELFF. CDR3 DNA sequence: TGTGCCAGCAGCGTAAAGGGGGCCTTGAACACCGGGGAGCTGTTTTTT.

This clonotype was detected ten times or more. Sequence at one end of the junction differs from germline and may be a read error. V and J are TRBV18 and TRBJ1-3; D might be TRBD1 (6 bases). There are 17 residues in the CDR3. Germline V gives CDR1 KGHSH, CDR2 LQKENI. This CDR3 reads CASSPQGVKTSGNTIYF. For the CDR3, the DNA is TGTGCCAGCTCGCCACAGGGAGTAAAGACCTCTGGAAACACCATATATTTT.

Ten or more counts support this clonotype. This chain joins TRBV7-6 and TRBJ2-7; 7 nucleotides agree with TRBD2. This CDR3 is built from 15 residues. Germline lookup yields CDR1 SGHVS and CDR2 FNYEAQ. With 5 bases clipped from V and 6 bases from J, the junction kept 13 bases outside the gene matches. DNA of the CDR3: TGTGCCAGCAGCCTCTCGGGAGGATTCACGGGCGAGCAGTACTTC. Protein sequence: CASSLSGGFTGEQYF. Combining the CDR3 with reference TRBV7-6 and TRBJ2-7 gives the whole variable domain GAGVSQSPRYKVTKRGQDVALRCDPISGHVSLYWYRQALGQGPEFLTYFNYEAQQDKSGLPNDRFSAERPEGSISTLTIQRTEQRDSAMYRCASSLSGGFTGEQYFGPGTRLTVT.

In its sample, this clonotype was seen a few times. The rearrangement links TRBV20-1 to TRBJ2-3; TRBD2 is a possible D gene (6 bases). Germline V gene sequence: CDR1 DFQATT, CDR2 SNEGSKA (reference sequence). The V end lost 3 bases, the J end lost 6 bases, and 19 bases lay between the germline ends. CDR3 size: 15 residues. Here the CDR3 reads CSASPGLLMSDTQYF. The CDR3 bases are TGCAGTGCTAGCCCGGGACTCCTGATGAGTGATACGCAGTATTTT.

The chain recombines TRBV5-5 with TRBJ2-3; 11 bases agree with TRBD2. Germline values: CDR1 SGHKS, CDR2 YYEKEE (reference sequence). This CDR3 comprises 17 residues. CDR3 region: CVSRQGTSGWGTDTQYF. As DNA, the CDR3 is TGTGTAAGCAGGCAAGGGACTAGCGGTTGGGGCACAGATACGCAGTATTTT.

This clonotype was seen ten or more times. The chain couples TRBV5-1 to TRBJ1-1, with 7 positions matching TRBD1. The CDR3 extends over 14 amino acids. Looked up from germline, CDR1 is SGHRS and CDR2 is YFSETQ. Unmatched junction bases numbered 8, after V lost 4 bases and J lost 5 bases. The CDR3 sequence is CASSQGGGFTEAFF. The CDR3, as DNA: TGCGCCAGCAGCCAGGGGGGGGGTTTTACTGAAGCTTTCTTT.

This sequence joins TRBV20-1 and TRBJ2-4; possible D gene TRBD2, 6 bases. Germline CDR1 reads DFQATT; CDR2 reads SNEGSKA (reference sequence). V gave up 3 bases and J gave up 0 bases, with 9 bases separating them. The CDR3 contains 14 residues. In DNA form, the CDR3 reads TGCAGTGCTAGTAGGGGACTAGCCAAAAACATTCAGTACTTC. This gives the protein CSASRGLAKNIQYF.